This is a list of T cell receptor beta chains from one sample in a study of shared clonotypes between healthy human individuals. Assay: immunoSEQ multiplex PCR; the TCRdb copy retains only in-frame clones and omits some. The data contain about half a million clones, 70% to 85% of them singletons. Sequenced input: PBMCs. These receptors were collected from a woman in her forties in good health. Some clones in this sample may be carry-over from other donors' samples. Each CDR3 is given with its conserved first and last residue. A D gene is named only where the DNA matches it firmly. Not every row has a clone size; where given, it reads once, few, many or a size class.

size: -
J: TRBJ2-7
D: -
V: TRBV28
DNA: TGTGCCAGCACCCGGGGTGGAGGGCAGTCCTACGAGCAGTACTTC
CDR3: CASTRGGGQSYEQYF

size: many
J: TRBJ1-2
D: -
V: TRBV7-9
DNA: TGTGCCAGCAGCTTAGCAGGGAGCGCCTATGGCTACACCTTC
CDR3: CASSLAGSAYGYTF

size: -
J: TRBJ2-3
D: -
V: TRBV5-8
DNA: TGTGCCAGCAGCTTGGCTGGGGGATGGGCAGATACGCAGTATTTT
CDR3: CASSLAGGWADTQYF

size: -
J: TRBJ1-5
D: -
V: TRBV5-1
DNA: TGCGCCAGCAGCTTGGGTGGGGAAATCAATCAGCCCCAGCATTTT
CDR3: CASSLGGEINQPQHF

size: once
J: TRBJ2-7
D: TRBD1
V: TRBV19
DNA: TGTGCCAGTAGTTTCGGGACAGGGGGGGACTACGAGCAGTACTTC
CDR3: CASSFGTGGDYEQYF

size: -
J: TRBJ2-3
D: -
V: TRBV6-4
DNA: TGTGCCAGCAGTGACCCCCAGTCCCATACGCAGTATTTT
CDR3: CASSDPQSHTQYF

size: -
J: TRBJ2-2
D: TRBD1
V: TRBV19
DNA: TGTGCCAGTAGTATAGTACAGGGGGCGGACGGGGAGCTGTTTTTT
CDR3: CASSIVQGADGELFF

size: -
J: TRBJ2-3
D: TRBD2
V: TRBV19
DNA: TGTGCCAGTAGTCGGACTAGCGACACAGATACGCAGTATTTT
CDR3: CASSRTSDTDTQYF

size: -
J: TRBJ2-7
D: -
V: TRBV27
DNA: TGTGCCAGCAAAGATCGGGCGGGAAGGCTGTACGAGCAGTACTTC
CDR3: CASKDRAGRLYEQYF

size: few
J: TRBJ2-7
D: -
V: TRBV6-6
DNA: TGTGCCAGCAGTCCTCGACTCCTGACCGAGCAGTACTTC
CDR3: CASSPRLLTEQYF

size: -
J: TRBJ2-3
D: -
V: TRBV4-3
DNA: TGCGCCAGCAGCCAAGGAGGGGGGAGGGGCCAGTATTTT
CDR3: CASSQGGGRGQYF

size: -
J: TRBJ2-1
D: -
V: TRBV6-5
DNA: TGTGCCAGCAGTTACATTAGGGGGGAGGCATACAATGAGCAGTTCTTC
CDR3: CASSYIRGEAYNEQFF

size: few
J: TRBJ2-1
D: TRBD1
V: TRBV25-1
DNA: TGTGCCAGCAGTGCCGGGACAGGGGATCTCGATGAGCAGTTCTTC
CDR3: CASSAGTGDLDEQFF

size: -
J: TRBJ2-3
D: -
V: TRBV9
DNA: TGTGCCAGCAGCGTAGTGGCCTCAATCACAGATACGCAGTATTTT
CDR3: CASSVVASITDTQYF

size: once
J: TRBJ1-1
D: -
V: TRBV19
DNA: TGTGCCAGTAGTACTCAGTATAACACTGAAGCTTTCTTT
CDR3: CASSTQYNTEAFF

size: -
J: TRBJ1-2
D: TRBD1
V: TRBV2
DNA: TGTGCCAGCAGTGGAGAGGGACAGGGCTATGGCTACACCTTC
CDR3: CASSGEGQGYGYTF

size: -
J: TRBJ1-1
D: TRBD1
V: TRBV11-2
DNA: TGTGCCAGCAGCTTCCGGGACAGGGAATGGATGAACACTGAAGCTTTCTTT
CDR3: CASSFRDREWMNTEAFF

size: -
J: TRBJ1-1
D: TRBD1
V: TRBV28
DNA: TGTGCCAGCAATCCCCCAGGGGGAGCGGGCACTGAAGCTTTCTTT
CDR3: CASNPPGGAGTEAFF

size: once
J: TRBJ2-7
D: TRBD2
V: TRBV11-2
DNA: TGTGCCAGCAGCCCCGGACTAGCGGGAGCGCACGAGCAGTACTTC
CDR3: CASSPGLAGAHEQYF

size: once
J: TRBJ1-4
D: -
V: TRBV6-5
DNA: TGTGCCAGCAGTTACTCGGGAGGGTCTAATGAAAAACTGTTTTTT
CDR3: CASSYSGGSNEKLFF

size: few
J: TRBJ2-5
D: -
V: TRBV5-1
DNA: TGCGCCAGCAGCTTGGCCCCCGTTTTTCGGGAGACCCAGTACTTC
CDR3: CASSLAPVFRETQYF

size: -
J: TRBJ1-4
D: -
V: TRBV18
DNA: TGTGCCAGCTCACCACGGGAGCAGGGTAATGAAAAACTGTTTTTT
CDR3: CASSPREQGNEKLFF

size: -
J: TRBJ2-3
D: -
V: TRBV7-8
DNA: TGTGCCAGCAGCTTGTCAGACCCCAGGGGGGGGGATACGCAGTATTTT
CDR3: CASSLSDPRGGDTQYF

size: -
J: TRBJ1-5
D: -
V: TRBV2
DNA: TGTGCCAGCAGCCAGGAGGGGAGAAGTCAGCCCCAGCATTTT
CDR3: CASSQEGRSQPQHF

size: few
J: TRBJ1-1
D: -
V: TRBV30
DNA: TGTGCCTGGAGTCCGGGACTAAGGGAAGCTTTCTTT
CDR3: CAWSPGLREAFF

size: -
J: TRBJ1-2
D: -
V: TRBV5-5
DNA: TGTGCCAGCAGCTTGGATGGGGTGATCTATGGCTACACCTTC
CDR3: CASSLDGVIYGYTF

size: -
J: TRBJ1-5
D: -
V: TRBV6-4
DNA: TGTGCCAGCAGTGACAGCATCAATCAGCCCCAGCATTTT
CDR3: CASSDSINQPQHF

size: -
J: TRBJ2-7
D: -
V: TRBV14
DNA: TGTGCCAGCAGCCAGGCCCTAGCGTGGGGAGCCTACGAGCAGTACTTC
CDR3: CASSQALAWGAYEQYF

size: -
J: TRBJ1-2
D: -
V: TRBV7-3
DNA: TGTGCCAGCAGCCGCCGGGGAGGGAATGGCTACACCTTC
CDR3: CASSRRGGNGYTF

size: -
J: TRBJ2-1
D: -
V: TRBV4-2
DNA: TGTGCCAGCAGCCCTTCCCTGGCAGCTACCTACAATGAGCAGTTCTTC
CDR3: CASSPSLAATYNEQFF

size: -
J: TRBJ2-5
D: -
V: TRBV28
DNA: TGTGCCTCCCAGGCGGTTGAGACCCAGTACTTC
CDR3: CASQAVETQYF

size: -
J: TRBJ1-1
D: -
V: TRBV5-6
DNA: TGTGCCAGCGGAACTTACAGGGTCAACACTGAAGCTTTCTTT
CDR3: CASGTYRVNTEAFF

size: once
J: TRBJ1-2
D: TRBD1
V: TRBV27
DNA: TGTGCCAGCAGTTCACATGGACAGGGGGGTGGCTACACCTTC
CDR3: CASSSHGQGGGYTF

size: -
J: TRBJ2-1
D: -
V: TRBV7-8
DNA: TGTGCCAGCATCGATCTCGGGCAGGGAAACGACAATGAGCAGTTCTTC
CDR3: CASIDLGQGNDNEQFF

size: once
J: TRBJ2-1
D: -
V: TRBV4-3
DNA: TGCGCCAGCAGCCCAACGCTCTCCTACAATGAGCAGTTCTTC
CDR3: CASSPTLSYNEQFF

size: -
J: TRBJ2-7
D: TRBD1
V: TRBV11-3
DNA: TGTGCCAGCAGCTTAGGACAGGGGCCGCGGCACGAGCAGTACTTC
CDR3: CASSLGQGPRHEQYF

size: -
J: TRBJ1-1
D: -
V: TRBV6-1
DNA: TGTGCCAGCAGCGATCAGGTGAACACTGAAGCTTTCTTT
CDR3: CASSDQVNTEAFF

size: -
J: TRBJ2-3
D: -
V: TRBV19
DNA: TGTGCCAGTAGTATTGGGCCGGAGGCAGATACGCAGTATTTT
CDR3: CASSIGPEADTQYF

size: -
J: TRBJ1-3
D: -
V: TRBV30
DNA: TGTGCCTGGGCCCCGACAGGAGCTGGAAACACCATATATTTT
CDR3: CAWAPTGAGNTIYF

size: -
J: TRBJ2-7
D: TRBD1
V: TRBV5-1
DNA: TGCGCCAGCAGCTTATCAGGGGGCTCTCTCTACGAGCAGTACTTC
CDR3: CASSLSGGSLYEQYF

size: -
J: TRBJ2-7
D: TRBD2
V: TRBV4-1
DNA: TGCGCCAGCAGCCAAGGACTAGCCGCTTCCTACGAGCAGTACTTC
CDR3: CASSQGLAASYEQYF

size: -
J: TRBJ2-3
D: TRBD2
V: TRBV28
DNA: TGTGCCAGCAGTCCCCCCACTAGCGGTCCCAGCACAGATACGCAGTATTTT
CDR3: CASSPPTSGPSTDTQYF

size: -
J: TRBJ2-7
D: TRBD1
V: TRBV7-2
DNA: TGTGCCAGCAGCTTGAGGCGCCAATCAACAGGGGACTACGAGCAGTACTTC
CDR3: CASSLRRQSTGDYEQYF

size: -
J: TRBJ1-1
D: TRBD1
V: TRBV28
DNA: TGTGCCAGCAGTACGCCCGGGACAGGGCACACTGAAGCTTTCTTT
CDR3: CASSTPGTGHTEAFF

size: many
J: TRBJ2-7
D: TRBD1
V: TRBV6-5
DNA: TGTGCCAGCAGTTACTCACCACAGGGGGGATACGAGCAGTACTTC
CDR3: CASSYSPQGGYEQYF

size: few
J: TRBJ2-2
D: -
V: TRBV14
DNA: TGTGCCAGCAGCCAAGTGCGGAGGAACACCGGGGAGCTGTTTTTT
CDR3: CASSQVRRNTGELFF

size: -
J: TRBJ2-7
D: -
V: TRBV2
DNA: TGTGCCAGCGTGGAGGGGCCGGGGGCCTACGAGCAGTACTTC
CDR3: CASVEGPGAYEQYF

size: -
J: TRBJ2-1
D: TRBD2
V: TRBV7-8
DNA: TGTGCCAGCAGCTTAGCTGGGGGGACTAGCGGGAGGCGGGATGAGCAGTTCTTC
CDR3: CASSLAGGTSGRRDEQFF

size: few
J: TRBJ2-7
D: TRBD2
V: TRBV5-1
DNA: TGCGCCAGCAGCTTGGGGACTAGCGGTCACCTCTCCTACGAGCAGTACTTC
CDR3: CASSLGTSGHLSYEQYF

size: -
J: TRBJ2-3
D: -
V: TRBV9
DNA: TGTGCCAGCAGCGTAGCTCGGCGGCCGAGCTCATCCGCAGATACGCAGTATTTT
CDR3: CASSVARRPSSSADTQYF

size: -
J: TRBJ2-7
D: -
V: TRBV28
DNA: TGTGCCAGCAGTTCGGGGGGCAAGGTGACCTACGAGCAGTACTTC
CDR3: CASSSGGKVTYEQYF

size: few
J: TRBJ2-1
D: -
V: TRBV7-3
DNA: TGTGCCAGCAGCTTCGCCGGGGCTAACAATGAGCAGTTCTTC
CDR3: CASSFAGANNEQFF

size: once
J: TRBJ2-3
D: -
V: TRBV6-1
DNA: TGTGCCAGCAGTGAGATGGGGTGGTGGTCTAGCACAGATACGCAGTATTTT
CDR3: CASSEMGWWSSTDTQYF

size: -
J: TRBJ2-2
D: -
V: TRBV5-4
DNA: TGTGCCAGCAGCTATGACGGGAGCATTATAAAAACCGGGGAGCTGTTTTTT
CDR3: CASSYDGSIIKTGELFF

size: -
J: TRBJ1-3
D: -
V: TRBV30
DNA: TGTGCCTGGAGCGTCCAGAGCTCTGGAAACACCATATATTTT
CDR3: CAWSVQSSGNTIYF

size: few
J: TRBJ1-2
D: -
V: TRBV28
DNA: TGTGCCAGCAGTTTTGTGCAGGGGCAGGACTATGGCTACACCTTC
CDR3: CASSFVQGQDYGYTF

size: -
J: TRBJ2-7
D: -
V: TRBV7-9
DNA: TGTGCCAGCACGCCCAATAGGGGGGACGAGCAGTACTTC
CDR3: CASTPNRGDEQYF